What follows is one T cell receptor (beta chain) and its context. A read error may explain this, as a much larger clone is one base away. The germline V gene encodes CDR1 SGHRS and CDR2 YFSETQ. The CDR3 spans 14 residues. V lost 4 bases, J lost 1 base, and 11 bases lay in between. This sample stems from a study of neurological immune-mediated disorders. From the 5' RACE reads, TCRdb called clonotypes with MiXCR, one entry per CDR3 protein. The table records 25,000 to 30,000 distinct CDR3 sequences, about 3.5% of them present only once. The sequence came from a woman in her 30s with multiple sclerosis. Specimen: PBMCs. The gene calls are TRBV5-1 and TRBJ2-5; weak D call: TRBD2 (6 bases). The chain's CDR3 is CASSGAGSQETQYF. The CDR3 DNA sequence: TGCGCCAGCAGCGGGGCCGGGAGCCAAGAGACCCAGTACTTC.